These T cell receptor beta chains were read from a single sample in a study of cytomegalovirus exposure and HLA in healthy donors. Profiling relied on immunoSEQ multiplex PCR, and the TCRdb table lists in-frame clones only, not all of them. The profile shows under 300,000 clones, 75% to 85% of them singletons. The specimen was PBMCs. These receptors were obtained from an older woman in good health and CMV-seropositive. CDR3s include the opening cysteine and the closing phenylalanine or tryptophan. D genes are given only for firm matches. Some rows have no size entry. The others give once, few or many, or a class for an expanded clone.

v_call	clone_size	d_call	j_call	cdr3_nt	cdr3_aa
TRBV4-1	NA	TRBD1	TRBJ1-1	TGCGCCAGCAGGGGCACAGGGGGCTTGAACACTGAAGCTTTCTTT	CASRGTGGLNTEAFF
TRBV2	few	NA	TRBJ2-3	TGTGCCAGCACATACTCTGATACGCAGTATTTT	CASTYSDTQYF
TRBV4-1	NA	NA	TRBJ1-1	TGCGCCAGCAGCCAAGGAGCCAGGGAGGCCACTGAAGCTTTCTTT	CASSQGAREATEAFF
TRBV28	few	NA	TRBJ2-1	TGTGCCAGCAGTTTTCCCGGACAGTACAATGAGCAGTTCTTC	CASSFPGQYNEQFF
TRBV6-1	NA	NA	TRBJ1-1	TGTGCCAGCAGTGCACAGGGGAACACTGAAGCTTTCTTT	CASSAQGNTEAFF
TRBV27	NA	NA	TRBJ1-5	TGTGCCAGCAGTTTAGGGACTAATCAGCCCCAGCATTTT	CASSLGTNQPQHF
TRBV7-9	NA	TRBD2	TRBJ2-7	TGTGCCAGCAGCTTAAGATTTAGCGGGGATTACGAGCAGTACTTC	CASSLRFSGDYEQYF
TRBV6-1	once	NA	TRBJ2-1	TGTGCCAGCAGTGAACACAGGTACAATGAGCAGTTCTTC	CASSEHRYNEQFF
TRBV5-1	NA	TRBD2	TRBJ2-7	TGCGCCAGCACCCCAAGCGGGATAAACCCCTACGAGCAGTACTTC	CASTPSGINPYEQYF
TRBV19	NA	TRBD1	TRBJ1-2	TGTGCCAGTAGTCCTGGGACAGGGCCTGGCTACACCTTC	CASSPGTGPGYTF